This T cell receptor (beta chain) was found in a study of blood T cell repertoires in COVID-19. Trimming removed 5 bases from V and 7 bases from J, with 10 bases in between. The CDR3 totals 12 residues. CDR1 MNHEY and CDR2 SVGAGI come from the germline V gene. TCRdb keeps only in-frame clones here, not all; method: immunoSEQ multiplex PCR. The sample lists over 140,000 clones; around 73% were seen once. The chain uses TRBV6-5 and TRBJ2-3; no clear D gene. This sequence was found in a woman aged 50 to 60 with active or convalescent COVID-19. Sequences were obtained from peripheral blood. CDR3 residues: CASSTAANTQYF. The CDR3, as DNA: TGTGCCAGCAGTACGGCGGCCAATACGCAGTATTTT.